The present entry profiles one T cell receptor beta chain with its context. CDR3 size: 13 residues. The germline V and J ends were trimmed by 0 bases and 8 bases, with 11 bases remaining between them. The germline V gene encodes CDR1 SGDLS and CDR2 YYNGEE. The data stem from a study of blood T cell repertoires in COVID-19. Participants classified as exposed had met a COVID-19 case within 2 weeks before study entry. In the original processing: Reference gene primer amplification yielded estimated nucleated cell counts. The protocol was immunoSEQ multiplex PCR, while the TCRdb copy is restricted to in-frame clones and leaves out a portion. The D gene and trimming were derived from the DNA, and the V and J assignments and clone size from that table. The sample has a few hundred thousand clones, around nine tenths seen once; the top ten hold just over 1%.

The receptor comes from a woman aged 30 to 39 who had been exposed to COVID-19. The V and J genes are TRBV9 and TRBJ1-2, with D uncertain. The specimen sequenced was PBMCs or T cells enriched from blood (not recorded which). The CDR3 sequence is CASSVGLEPGYTF. The CDR3 DNA reads TGTGCCAGCAGCGTAGGTCTGGAGCCGGGCTACACCTTC. Complete variable domain (other parts from reference TRBV9 and TRBJ1-2): DSGVTQTPKHLITATGQRVTLRCSPRSGDLSVYWYQQSLDQGLQFLIQYYNGEERAKGNILERFSAQQFPDLHSELNLSSLELGDSALYFCASSVGLEPGYTFGSGTRLTVV.